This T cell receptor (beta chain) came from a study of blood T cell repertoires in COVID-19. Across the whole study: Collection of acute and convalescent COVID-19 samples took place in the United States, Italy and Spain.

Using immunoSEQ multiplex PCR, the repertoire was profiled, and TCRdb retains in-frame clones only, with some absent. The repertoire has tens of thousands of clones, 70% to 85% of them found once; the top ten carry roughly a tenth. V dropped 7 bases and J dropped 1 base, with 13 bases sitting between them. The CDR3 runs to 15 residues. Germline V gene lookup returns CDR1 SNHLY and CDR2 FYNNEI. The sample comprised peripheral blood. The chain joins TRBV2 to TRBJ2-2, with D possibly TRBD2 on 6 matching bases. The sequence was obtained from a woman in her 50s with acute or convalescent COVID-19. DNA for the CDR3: TGTGCCAGCAAGAAATCCGGGGGGAACACCGGGGAGCTGTTTTTT. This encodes CASKKSGGNTGELFF.